These T cell receptor beta chains were read from a single sample in a study of early T cells in non-severe SARS-CoV-2 infection. MiXCR was run by TCRdb on the 5' RACE reads, yielding one entry per CDR3 protein. The table shows some 64,000 distinct CDR3 sequences, with more than 8.5% occurring only once. Sequences were derived from whole blood, sampled at baseline. The receptors shown here come from an adult who was a healthcare worker with PCR-confirmed SARS-CoV-2 infection or an uninfected control (not recorded which). The CDR3 runs from the conserved cysteine through the conserved F or W. D genes are given only for firm matches. Only some rows state a clone size, as once, few, many or a class for expanded clones.

TGTGCCAGCAGCCAAGCACGTAGAAACACTGAAGCTTTCTTT	CASSQARRNTEAFF	NA	NA	TRBV14	TRBJ1-1
TGTGCCAGTAGTCCCGGGATAGGCACAGATACGCAGTATTTT	CASSPGIGTDTQYF	NA	many	TRBV19	TRBJ2-3
TGTGCCAGCTCGGGGACAGCCACGAACACTGAAGCTTTCTTT	CASSGTATNTEAFF	TRBD1	many	TRBV18	TRBJ1-1
TGCAGTGCATCGCGGACAGCCGGCATGAACACTGAAGCTTTCTTT	CSASRTAGMNTEAFF	NA	NA	TRBV20-1	TRBJ1-1
TGTGCCAGCAGCCAACTAGCGACGAGCTCCTACGAGCAGTACTTC	CASSQLATSSYEQYF	TRBD2	many	TRBV12-3/TRBV12-4	TRBJ2-7
TGTGCCAGCAGCCCAGGACAGAGATCGTACGAGCAGTACTTC	CASSPGQRSYEQYF	NA	NA	TRBV11-1	TRBJ2-7
TGCGCCAGCAGCTTGGGGGCAGTTGGCTACACCTTC	CASSLGAVGYTF	NA	many	TRBV5-1	TRBJ1-2
TGTGCCAGCAGTTTGTGGATCCGGGGAGGGGGCAATCAGCCCCAGCATTTT	CASSLWIRGGGNQPQHF	NA	few	TRBV12-3/TRBV12-4	TRBJ1-5
TGTGCCAGCAGCCGCGCAAGGCCTCCAACTCCTTTGGACTTC	CASSRARPPTPLDF	NA	NA	TRBV14	TRBJ2-4
TGTGCCAGCAGCCCGGGACTAGCGGGAGAGAACTACGAGCAGTACTTC	CASSPGLAGENYEQYF	TRBD2	few	TRBV7-8	TRBJ2-7
TGTGCCAGCAGCCCGGGCAGGCTCACAGATACGCAGTATTTT	CASSPGRLTDTQYF	NA	few	TRBV12-3/TRBV12-4	TRBJ2-3
TGTGCCACCAGTGACTCCCGAACTAGCGGGGAGGGGAGACGTGAGCAGTTCTTC	CATSDSRTSGEGRREQFF	TRBD2	many	TRBV24-1	TRBJ2-1
TGTGCCAGCAGACAACGGACAGGGTACGGGGGCCTCTCTGGAAACACCATATATTTT	CASRQRTGYGGLSGNTIYF	NA	few	TRBV3-2	TRBJ1-3
TGCAGCGTTGAAGGATTCCGGACAGGGAATGGCTACACCTTC	CSVEGFRTGNGYTF	TRBD1	NA	TRBV29-1	TRBJ1-2
TGTGCCAGCAGTCCCGGGACAGGGGGCTCGCCACGCTCCTACGAGCAGTACTTC	CASSPGTGGSPRSYEQYF	TRBD1	many	TRBV28	TRBJ2-7
TGCAGTGCTCAAAGGACAGGGGGAAATTCACCCCTCCACTTT	CSAQRTGGNSPLHF	TRBD1	many	TRBV20-1	TRBJ1-6
TGTGCCAGCAGTTTATTAGGGACAGGGAGGGAGCAGTACTTC	CASSLLGTGREQYF	TRBD1	NA	TRBV27	TRBJ2-7
TGTGCCAGCAGTTTGTCGCGGACTGAAGCTTTCTTT	CASSLSRTEAFF	NA	few	TRBV28	TRBJ1-1
TGTGCCAGCAGCTTAGCGTATCCGGGCGAGGGTTCACCCCTCCACTTT	CASSLAYPGEGSPLHF	NA	NA	TRBV7-6	TRBJ1-6
TGTGCCAGCAGCCCCGATCGGGGGAACACTGAAGCTTTCTTT	CASSPDRGNTEAFF	NA	many	TRBV7-9	TRBJ1-1
TGCAGCGCAAGACTAGCGGGAGGGCCGTATACGCAGTATTTT	CSARLAGGPYTQYF	TRBD2	many	TRBV29-1	TRBJ2-3
TGTGCCAGCAGCCAAGGTCGCGGGACAGGGATGAATGAGCAGTTCTTC	CASSQGRGTGMNEQFF	TRBD1	many	TRBV3-1	TRBJ2-1
TGTGCCAGTAGTATCCCGGGACAGGGGGCGAGAGCCCAGTACTTC	CASSIPGQGARAQYF	TRBD1	medium-sized	TRBV19	TRBJ2-5
TGTGCTAGCAGCTTAGATAGCGGGAACACCGGGGAGCTGTTTTTT	CASSLDSGNTGELFF	NA	few	TRBV7-7	TRBJ2-2
TGTGCCAGCAGCCAAGACGTGGGGGGACTGCAAGAGACCCAGTACTTC	CASSQDVGGLQETQYF	NA	few	TRBV3-1	TRBJ2-5
TGTGCCAGCAGAAGGGGGGAGAGTACAGATACGCAGTATTTT	CASRRGESTDTQYF	NA	NA	TRBV7-9	TRBJ2-3
TGTGCCTGGATGGACAGGGGATCCTATGGCTACACCTTC	CAWMDRGSYGYTF	TRBD1	many	TRBV30	TRBJ1-2
TGTGCCAGCAGGAGGGACATATTAGATACGCAGTATTTT	CASRRDILDTQYF	NA	few	TRBV6-6	TRBJ2-3
TGTGCCAGCAGTTATCCTGAAAGAAGGGCCTTGGCTCAAGAGACCCAGTACTTC	CASSYPERRALAQETQYF	NA	NA	TRBV6-1	TRBJ2-5
TGTGCCAGCAGCTTATATATCATGGGACAGGGTGCGAACGAGCAGTACTTC	CASSLYIMGQGANEQYF	TRBD1	NA	TRBV7-9	TRBJ2-7
TGTGCCAGCAGTTACACAGGGCTGAAGACCCAGTACTTC	CASSYTGLKTQYF	NA	many	TRBV6-2/TRBV6-3	TRBJ2-5
TGTGCCACCAGGGGGAATAATTTCGCGGGAGGGGACACCGGGGAGCTGTTTTTT	CATRGNNFAGGDTGELFF	TRBD2	many	TRBV28	TRBJ2-2
TGTGCCATCAGGGACAGGGGAAGGTACGAGCAGTACTTC	CAIRDRGRYEQYF	TRBD1	many	TRBV10-3	TRBJ2-7
TGTGCCAGCAGTTACTCGGTCGGGGGGCCAGGTCAGCCCCAGCATTTT	CASSYSVGGPGQPQHF	NA	NA	TRBV6-2/TRBV6-3	TRBJ1-5
TGTGCCAGCAGCCTCGGACTAGCGGTTCGCACAGATACGCAGTATTTT	CASSLGLAVRTDTQYF	TRBD2	few	TRBV7-6	TRBJ2-3